This is a list of T cell receptor beta chains from one sample in a study of blood T cell repertoires in COVID-19. Sequencing was performed with immunoSEQ multiplex PCR; in TCRdb, only in-frame clones are kept and a portion is missing. The table includes tens of thousands of clones, roughly nine tenths detected once. The sequencing sample was made of peripheral blood. The receptors derive from a man aged 60 to 75 with acute or convalescent COVID-19. Each CDR3 is given with its conserved first and last residue. A D gene is named only where the DNA matches it firmly. Part of the rows lack a size; the others show once, few, many or a class for expanded clones.

D gene: NA
J gene: TRBJ2-5
clone size: NA
V gene: TRBV7-7
CDR3 protein: CASSLLQQGWETQYF
CDR3 DNA: TGTGCCAGCAGCTTATTACAACAGGGTTGGGAGACCCAGTACTTC

D gene: NA
J gene: TRBJ2-3
clone size: few
V gene: TRBV5-8
CDR3 protein: CASSLVQDTQYF
CDR3 DNA: TGTGCCAGCAGCTTGGTCCAAGATACGCAGTATTTT

D gene: TRBD1
J gene: TRBJ1-5
clone size: NA
V gene: TRBV19
CDR3 protein: CASSIQGARGNQPQHF
CDR3 DNA: TGTGCCAGTAGTATTCAGGGGGCGCGAGGCAATCAGCCCCAGCATTTT

D gene: TRBD1
J gene: TRBJ1-1
clone size: NA
V gene: TRBV3-1/TRBV3-2
CDR3 protein: CASSQDRGFTEAFF
CDR3 DNA: TGTGCCAGCAGCCAAGACAGGGGGTTCACTGAAGCTTTCTTT

D gene: NA
J gene: TRBJ1-6
clone size: NA
V gene: TRBV30
CDR3 protein: CAWMGQYNSPLHF
CDR3 DNA: TGTGCCTGGATGGGCCAGTATAATTCACCCCTCCACTTT

D gene: NA
J gene: TRBJ2-1
clone size: NA
V gene: TRBV24-1
CDR3 protein: CATTGGNYNEQFF
CDR3 DNA: TGTGCCACCACGGGCGGGAACTACAATGAGCAGTTCTTC

D gene: NA
J gene: TRBJ2-7
clone size: NA
V gene: TRBV12-3/TRBV12-4
CDR3 protein: CASSLWGPNEQYF
CDR3 DNA: TGTGCCAGCAGTTTGTGGGGCCCGAACGAGCAGTACTTC

D gene: NA
J gene: TRBJ2-3
clone size: NA
V gene: TRBV14
CDR3 protein: CASSQDHLYTDTQYF
CDR3 DNA: TGTGCCAGCAGCCAAGATCACCTCTACACAGATACGCAGTATTTT

D gene: TRBD1
J gene: TRBJ1-1
clone size: NA
V gene: TRBV6-5
CDR3 protein: CASRPGTGTTFF
CDR3 DNA: TGTGCCAGCAGACCCGGGACAGGGACAACTTTCTTT

D gene: NA
J gene: TRBJ1-1
clone size: NA
V gene: TRBV27
CDR3 protein: CASSLGGNTEAFF
CDR3 DNA: TGTGCCAGCAGTTTAGGAGGGAACACTGAAGCTTTCTTT

D gene: NA
J gene: TRBJ2-5
clone size: NA
V gene: TRBV24-1
CDR3 protein: CATSDWTETQETQYF
CDR3 DNA: TGTGCCACCAGTGATTGGACAGAGACCCAAGAGACCCAGTACTTC

D gene: TRBD1
J gene: TRBJ1-2
clone size: NA
V gene: TRBV19
CDR3 protein: CASSRRDRANYGYTF
CDR3 DNA: TGTGCCAGTAGCAGACGGGACAGAGCTAACTATGGCTACACCTTC

D gene: TRBD1
J gene: TRBJ1-5
clone size: NA
V gene: TRBV19
CDR3 protein: CASSLDREQPQHF
CDR3 DNA: TGTGCCAGTAGTCTCGACAGGGAGCAGCCCCAGCATTTT

D gene: NA
J gene: TRBJ2-1
clone size: NA
V gene: TRBV7-9
CDR3 protein: CASSSQGLVVNNEQFF
CDR3 DNA: TGTGCCAGCAGCTCACAGGGTCTAGTAGTCAACAATGAGCAGTTCTTC

D gene: NA
J gene: TRBJ2-7
clone size: NA
V gene: TRBV6-5
CDR3 protein: CASSQTGHDEQYF
CDR3 DNA: TGTGCCAGCAGTCAAACGGGACATGACGAGCAGTACTTC

D gene: NA
J gene: TRBJ1-1
clone size: NA
V gene: TRBV6-1
CDR3 protein: CASSEAWIASTEAFF
CDR3 DNA: TGTGCCAGCAGTGAAGCGTGGATAGCGAGCACTGAAGCTTTCTTT

D gene: NA
J gene: TRBJ1-4
clone size: NA
V gene: TRBV11-2
CDR3 protein: CASSAFSGATNEKLFF
CDR3 DNA: TGTGCCAGCAGCGCTTTCTCAGGGGCAACTAATGAAAAACTGTTTTTT

D gene: NA
J gene: TRBJ1-5
clone size: NA
V gene: TRBV3-1/TRBV3-2
CDR3 protein: CASSQDVGRNQPQHF
CDR3 DNA: TGTGCCAGCAGCCAAGATGTGGGCCGGAATCAGCCCCAGCATTTT

D gene: TRBD1
J gene: TRBJ1-2
clone size: NA
V gene: TRBV24-1
CDR3 protein: CATSDYRGGGYTF
CDR3 DNA: TGTGCCACCAGTGATTACAGGGGAGGTGGCTACACCTTC

D gene: NA
J gene: TRBJ1-3
clone size: NA
V gene: TRBV7-2
CDR3 protein: CASSSEGVTGNTIYF
CDR3 DNA: TGTGCCAGCAGCTCAGAAGGGGTAACAGGAAACACCATATATTTT

D gene: TRBD1
J gene: TRBJ2-2
clone size: NA
V gene: TRBV5-1
CDR3 protein: CASSRDGTGGTGELFF
CDR3 DNA: TGCGCCAGCAGCCGGGACGGGACAGGGGGCACCGGGGAGCTGTTTTTT